This TCR beta chain stems from a study of CD8 T cells in Susac syndrome. With random hexamers, 0.5 to 1 ug RNA was reverse transcribed. TCRdb used MiXCR to reprocess the immunoSEQ multiplex PCR reads, holding one entry per CDR3 protein. The profile shows 120,000 or so distinct CDR3 sequences, about 92% of them singletons. CDR1 is KGHSH, CDR2 LQKENI, per germline. This CDR3 spans 15 amino acids. The junction had 4 bases not matched to a gene; V was cut back by 0 bases and J by 8 bases. FACS was used to enrich TEMRA cells, whereas the CD8+ and CD4+ T cells were obtained by negative isolation. The source is a human donor with multiple sclerosis. The sample comprised CD4+ T cells from PBMCs. The chain carries TRBV18 and TRBJ2-1; 10 bases fit TRBD2. Here the CDR3 reads CASSPPLAGADEQFF. The CDR3 region has the DNA TGTGCCAGCTCACCACCGCTAGCGGGGGCAGATGAGCAGTTCTTC. Using reference TRBV18 and TRBJ2-1 for the parts outside the CDR3, the full variable domain is NAGVMQNPRHLVRRRGQEARLRCSPMKGHSHVYWYRQLPEEGLKFMVYLQKENIIDESGMPKERFSAEFPKEGPSILRIQQVVRGDSAAYFCASSPPLAGADEQFFGPGTRLTVL.